The rows below give T cell receptor beta chains drawn from one sample of a study of blood T cell repertoires in COVID-19. Method: immunoSEQ multiplex PCR; TCRdb's copy keeps in-frame clones and lacks some. The data show 150,000 to 200,000 clones, about 88% seen once. The sequenced sample was peripheral blood. Every receptor here comes from an elderly woman in a cohort sampled during active or convalescent COVID-19. Both conserved end residues are part of each CDR3. D genes are given only for firm matches. Expanded clones get a size class; other rows say once, few or many, or leave the size out.

v_gene	j_gene	d_gene	abundance	CDR3aa	CDR3nt
TRBV11-2	TRBJ1-6	-	-	CASSPQGRSSPLHF	TGTGCCAGCAGCCCCCAGGGCCGGAGTTCACCCCTCCACTTT
TRBV2	TRBJ2-2	TRBD2	-	CASSGGRILAGGITGELFF	TGTGCCAGCAGCGGGGGACGGATACTAGCGGGGGGCATTACCGGGGAGCTGTTTTTT
TRBV19	TRBJ2-3	TRBD1	-	CASSRQGGARNPDTQYF	TGTGCCAGTAGTAGACAGGGGGGAGCCCGTAATCCTGATACGCAGTATTTT
TRBV24-1	TRBJ2-4	-	-	CATSDFKAKNIQYF	TGTGCCACCAGTGATTTCAAAGCCAAAAACATTCAGTACTTC
TRBV20-1	TRBJ1-2	-	-	CSARVQYGYTF	TGCAGTGCTAGAGTTCAATATGGCTACACCTTC
TRBV25-1	TRBJ2-7	TRBD1	-	CASSLGQGTYEQYF	TGTGCCAGCAGTTTAGGACAGGGAACCTACGAGCAGTACTTC
TRBV10-3	TRBJ1-1	TRBD1	-	CAISTGARTEAFF	TGTGCCATCAGTACAGGGGCAAGGACTGAAGCTTTCTTT
TRBV29-1	TRBJ2-3	TRBD2	-	CSAGSGRHDTQYF	TGCAGCGCTGGGAGCGGGAGGCACGATACGCAGTATTTT
TRBV7-9	TRBJ1-4	-	-	CASSSRDATNEKLFF	TGTGCCAGCAGCTCCCGAGATGCAACTAATGAAAAACTGTTTTTT
TRBV24-1	TRBJ2-3	TRBD2	-	CATSEAGGNTQYF	TGTGCCACCAGTGAGGCGGGAGGGAATACGCAGTATTTT
TRBV30	TRBJ1-1	TRBD1	-	CAWDRDNTEAFF	TGTGCCTGGGACAGGGACAACACTGAAGCTTTCTTT
TRBV28	TRBJ1-1	-	-	CASSSGLYMNTEAFF	TGTGCCAGCAGTTCAGGACTGTACATGAACACTGAAGCTTTCTTT
TRBV7-9	TRBJ2-1	TRBD2	-	CASSLYRLAGADEQFF	TGTGCCAGCAGCTTATATAGGCTAGCGGGAGCTGATGAGCAGTTCTTC
TRBV19	TRBJ1-2	TRBD1	-	CASRHIIGQGYGYTF	TGTGCCAGTAGACATATCATAGGACAGGGTTATGGCTACACCTTC
TRBV18	TRBJ2-5	TRBD1	-	CASSPSRGLETQYF	TGTGCCAGCTCACCAAGCAGGGGGCTAGAGACCCAGTACTTC
TRBV28	TRBJ1-1	-	-	CASSLVTSGVPDPNGAFF	TGTGCCAGCAGTTTAGTTACCTCAGGGGTACCGGACCCTAACGGCGCTTTCTTT
TRBV19	TRBJ1-3	TRBD1	-	CASSVGQASSGNTIYF	TGTGCCAGTAGTGTTGGACAGGCTTCTTCGGGAAACACCATATATTTT
TRBV3-1/TRBV3-2	TRBJ1-1	-	-	CASSQYDRTGAFF	TGTGCCAGCAGCCAATATGACAGGACGGGAGCTTTCTTT
TRBV6-6	TRBJ2-5	TRBD2	-	CASSYTTSGGQETQYF	TGTGCCAGCAGTTATACGACTAGCGGGGGCCAAGAGACCCAGTACTTC
TRBV10-3	TRBJ2-1	TRBD2	-	CAISDVQRGYHNEQFF	TGTGCCATCAGTGATGTCCAGCGGGGCTATCACAATGAGCAGTTCTTC
TRBV29-1	TRBJ1-1	-	-	CSPRRDTPEGTEAFF	TGCAGCCCTCGTCGGGACACCCCGGAAGGCACTGAAGCTTTCTTT
TRBV28	TRBJ2-7	-	-	CASSLSRYEQYF	TGTGCCAGCAGTTTGAGCCGGTACGAGCAGTACTTC
TRBV19	TRBJ2-5	TRBD2	-	CASSTNGRGGETQYF	TGTGCCAGTAGTACTAACGGCCGGGGAGGGGAGACCCAGTACTTC
TRBV12-3/TRBV12-4	TRBJ1-3	-	-	CASSTGSGNTIYF	TGTGCCAGCAGTACAGGGTCTGGAAACACCATATATTTT
TRBV10-3	TRBJ1-1	-	-	CAISDGREGVAAFF	TGTGCCATCAGTGACGGACGGGAGGGGGTGGCAGCTTTCTTT
TRBV20-1	TRBJ1-4	-	-	CSVRPNEKLFF	TGCAGTGTGAGGCCAAATGAAAAACTGTTTTTT
TRBV3-1/TRBV3-2	TRBJ1-2	TRBD1	-	CASSQDRSGGQSYTF	TGTGCCAGCAGCCAAGATCGCTCAGGGGGGCAAAGCTACACCTTC
TRBV6-6	TRBJ2-1	-	-	CASSYSTGEQFF	TGTGCCAGCAGTTACTCGACAGGCGAGCAGTTCTTC
TRBV2	TRBJ1-2	TRBD1	-	CATTTGGGNGYTF	TGTGCCACCACCACAGGGGGTGGGAATGGCTACACCTTC
TRBV30	TRBJ1-2	TRBD1	-	CAWTRARGQTPDNYGYTF	TGTGCCTGGACTCGAGCTAGGGGACAGACCCCTGATAACTATGGCTACACCTTC
TRBV24-1	TRBJ1-2	TRBD1	-	CATSEGTDWRGYTF	TGTGCCACCAGTGAGGGGACAGACTGGAGGGGCTACACCTTC
TRBV5-5	TRBJ2-3	-	-	CASSLLGAPTDTQYF	TGTGCCAGCAGCTTGTTGGGGGCCCCCACAGATACGCAGTATTTT
TRBV5-1	TRBJ1-6	TRBD1	-	CASSSGQGSPLHF	TGCGCCAGCAGCTCCGGACAGGGTTCACCCCTCCACTTT
TRBV6-6	TRBJ1-2	-	few	CASSPISRQAIVGYTF	TGTGCCAGCAGCCCCATCTCCCGACAGGCGATTGTGGGCTACACCTTC
TRBV27	TRBJ1-1	TRBD1	-	CASRSFSGTGGRRKVNTEAFF	TGTGCCAGCAGATCCTTCTCCGGGACAGGGGGCAGGAGAAAAGTTAACACTGAAGCTTTCTTT
TRBV28	TRBJ1-1	TRBD1	-	CASRKQGMNTEAFF	TGTGCCAGCAGGAAACAGGGGATGAACACTGAAGCTTTCTTT
TRBV4-3	TRBJ1-5	TRBD1	-	CASSQARQGGQPQHF	TGCGCCAGCAGCCAAGCCCGACAGGGAGGTCAGCCCCAGCATTTT
TRBV18	TRBJ2-5	TRBD1	-	CASQGQADQETQYF	TGTGCCAGTCAGGGACAGGCGGACCAAGAGACCCAGTACTTC
TRBV29-1	TRBJ1-2	-	-	CSVEWHRVGGYTF	TGCAGCGTTGAGTGGCACAGGGTTGGGGGCTACACCTTC
TRBV4-3	TRBJ2-5	TRBD2	-	CASSQAEAGTSSETQYF	TGCGCCAGCAGCCAGGCAGAAGCCGGGACTAGCTCGGAGACCCAGTACTTC
TRBV27	TRBJ1-1	TRBD1	-	CASSFFPLRGQGEAFF	TGTGCCAGCAGCTTTTTCCCGCTTAGGGGGCAGGGAGAAGCTTTCTTT
TRBV29-1	TRBJ2-3	TRBD2	-	CSAEGLAGVGDTQYF	TGCAGCGCAGAAGGACTAGCGGGAGTCGGAGATACGCAGTATTTT
TRBV7-8	TRBJ2-7	TRBD1	-	CASSFPGQLYEQYF	TGTGCCAGCAGCTTTCCGGGACAGCTCTACGAGCAGTACTTC
TRBV25-1	TRBJ1-2	-	-	CASSYNSQGGYTF	TGTGCCAGCAGTTATAACAGCCAGGGAGGCTACACCTTC
TRBV12-3/TRBV12-4	TRBJ2-7	-	-	CASRDAGAYEQYF	TGTGCCAGCAGAGACGCGGGTGCCTACGAGCAGTACTTC